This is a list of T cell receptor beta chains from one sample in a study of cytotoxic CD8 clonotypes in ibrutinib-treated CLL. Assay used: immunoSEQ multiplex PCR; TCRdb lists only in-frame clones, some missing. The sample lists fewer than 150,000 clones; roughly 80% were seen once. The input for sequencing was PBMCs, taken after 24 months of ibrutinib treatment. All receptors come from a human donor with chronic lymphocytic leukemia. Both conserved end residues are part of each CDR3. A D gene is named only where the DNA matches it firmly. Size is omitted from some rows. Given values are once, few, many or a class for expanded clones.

TGCGCCAGCAGCTTGGAAGGGGCTGGGGCCAACGTCCTGACTTTC,CASSLEGAGANVLTF,TRBV5-1,.,.,TRBJ2-6
TGTGCCAGCAGCGTCAGACAGTTACCAATACACACAGATACGCAGTATTTT,CASSVRQLPIHTDTQYF,TRBV13,.,.,TRBJ2-3
TGTGCCAGCAGCTTACAGGGGGGATTAGAGACCCAGTACTTC,CASSLQGGLETQYF,TRBV5-4,.,TRBD1,TRBJ2-5
TGCGCCAGCAGACAACCGTGGGAACAGGGACCGGGGGAAAAACTGTTTTTT,CASRQPWEQGPGEKLFF,TRBV23-1,.,.,TRBJ1-4
TGTGCCAGTTCCCCCTCAACGGCTAGTGAGCAGTTCTTC,CASSPSTASEQFF,TRBV6-5,.,.,TRBJ2-1
TGTGCCAGCAGCGATGCGGGGGGCTCGTGGGAGACCCAGTACTTC,CASSDAGGSWETQYF,TRBV27,.,TRBD2,TRBJ2-5
TGTGCCAGTATTGCAGGGTTCGAGGGCTATGGCTACACCTTC,CASIAGFEGYGYTF,TRBV19,.,.,TRBJ1-2
TGTGCCAGCAGCCTAAGCAGGGGGCTGTTTCAGCCCCAGCATTTT,CASSLSRGLFQPQHF,TRBV7-2,few,TRBD1,TRBJ1-5
TGCGCCAGCAGCCAACCTTGGACCGGGGGGTCCATGAACACTGAAGCTTTCTTT,CASSQPWTGGSMNTEAFF,TRBV4-1,.,.,TRBJ1-1
TGTGCCAGCAGCTTAGGAAGAAACACAGATACGCAGTATTTT,CASSLGRNTDTQYF,TRBV7-9,.,.,TRBJ2-3
TGCAGCGTTGAGGGTAGGGGGTATGGCTACACCTTC,CSVEGRGYGYTF,TRBV29-1,.,.,TRBJ1-2
TGCGCCAGCAGCTCGACAGGGAGCTCCTATAATTCACCCCTCCACTTT,CASSSTGSSYNSPLHF,TRBV5-1,.,TRBD1,TRBJ1-6
TGTGCCAGCAGCTGGCCGGGACAGGGGGCTACTGAAGCTTTCTTT,CASSWPGQGATEAFF,TRBV7-8,.,TRBD1,TRBJ1-1
TGTGCCAGCAGCTTGGGGGGATTCGGGCAGTTCTTC,CASSLGGFGQFF,TRBV5-5,.,.,TRBJ2-1
TGTGCCAGCAGTCTTTCCGCAGGGGAAGAGACCCAGTACTTC,CASSLSAGEETQYF,TRBV6-6,once,.,TRBJ2-5
TGCGCCAGCAGCTTGGACAGGGTAAATTCACCCCTCCACTTT,CASSLDRVNSPLHF,TRBV5-1,.,.,TRBJ1-6
TGCGCCAGCAGCTTGGTAGGGGATGAGGGACTGTTTTTT,CASSLVGDEGLFF,TRBV5-1,.,.,TRBJ1-4
TGTGCCAGTAGCCCCACAGGGACACCGATCCAGGGCCCTTTC,CASSPTGTPIQGPF,TRBV19,.,.,TRBJ1-2
TGTGCCAGCAGCTTAGATAACAATGAGCAGTTCTTC,CASSLDNNEQFF,TRBV11-2,.,.,TRBJ2-1
TGTGCCAGCAGTCGCGGGAGGTACAATGAGCAGTTCTTC,CASSRGRYNEQFF,TRBV28,.,TRBD2,TRBJ2-1
TGTGCCAGCAGTCGTACGTTAGCGGTCCGGGAGACCCAGTACTTC,CASSRTLAVRETQYF,TRBV7-2,.,.,TRBJ2-5
TGTGCCAGCAGCTTGATCCAGGGGGACACCGGGGAGCTGTTTTTT,CASSLIQGDTGELFF,TRBV11-3,.,TRBD1,TRBJ2-2
TGTGCCAGCAGCTTGGTTGGCAGGGGCACAACTAATGAAAAACTGTTTTTT,CASSLVGRGTTNEKLFF,TRBV5-6,.,.,TRBJ1-4
TGTGCCAGGGAGGCACAGATAAAAAACATTCAGTACTTC,CAREAQIKNIQYF,TRBV21-1,.,.,TRBJ2-4
TGCGCCAGCAGCCAACTGCGGGGGGAGACCCAGTACTTC,CASSQLRGETQYF,TRBV4-1,.,TRBD2,TRBJ2-5
TGTGCCAGCAGGACAGGGGCACCTAATGAAAAACTGTTTTTT,CASRTGAPNEKLFF,TRBV27,.,TRBD1,TRBJ1-4
TGTGCCAGCAGCTTAGAACAGGGGGGCTACACCTTC,CASSLEQGGYTF,TRBV7-9,.,TRBD1,TRBJ1-2
TGTGCCATCAGTGAGGAGGGGACAGTGCCGAAACACATTCAGTACTTC,CAISEEGTVPKHIQYF,TRBV10-3,.,TRBD1,TRBJ2-4
TGTGCCAGCAGCCTACCAACGGGGGGGTCCTCCGGCGAGCAGTACTTC,CASSLPTGGSSGEQYF,TRBV11-2,.,TRBD2,TRBJ2-7
TGTGCCAGTATAGACAGGGGGCGCACCGGGGAGCTGTTTTTT,CASIDRGRTGELFF,TRBV19,.,TRBD1,TRBJ2-2
TGTGCCTGGAGTGGACAGGGGGCCGGTAATTGGGGCAATCAGCCCCAGCATTTT,CAWSGQGAGNWGNQPQHF,TRBV30,.,TRBD1,TRBJ1-5
TGTGCCAGCAGCTTACGGCAGGGAAGCTCCTACGAGCAGTACTTC,CASSLRQGSSYEQYF,TRBV7-2,.,.,TRBJ2-7
TGCAGCGTTGAAACAGAACAAACCTACGAGCAGTACTTC,CSVETEQTYEQYF,TRBV29-1,.,.,TRBJ2-7
TGTGCCAGCAGCTTAGTGGCAGGGGGCTGGGACGAGCAGTACTTC,CASSLVAGGWDEQYF,TRBV7-2,.,TRBD1,TRBJ2-7